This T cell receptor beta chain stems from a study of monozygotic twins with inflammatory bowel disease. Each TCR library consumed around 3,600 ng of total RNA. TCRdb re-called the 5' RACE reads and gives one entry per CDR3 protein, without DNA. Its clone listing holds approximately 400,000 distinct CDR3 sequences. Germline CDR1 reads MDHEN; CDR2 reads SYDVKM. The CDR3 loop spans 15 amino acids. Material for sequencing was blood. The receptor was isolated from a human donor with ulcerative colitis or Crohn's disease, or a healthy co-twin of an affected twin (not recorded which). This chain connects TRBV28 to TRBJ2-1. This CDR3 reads CASSFERTLLNEQFF.